Described below is a single T cell receptor beta chain sequence and its context. What this receptor recognizes is not known. A much larger clone differs by one base, so this may be a read error. Hyperthyroidism patients were newly diagnosed, were aged 18 to 65 years, and had a disease duration under 2 months. Patients were excluded if they had other autoimmune diseases, uncontrolled infections, pregnancy or lactation. Clinical symptoms, serum thyroxine, TRAb, thyroid ultrasound and orbital computed tomography were used for diagnosis. Total RNA was extracted with Trizol reagent and quality-checked on an Agilent 2100 Bioanalyzer. This entry is derived from a study of Graves' ophthalmopathy and Graves' hyperthyroidism listed by TCRdb under 2018. General notes on the study: Hyperthyroidism was defined as stable when no progression to ophthalmopathy occurred within 18 months of follow-up. The study used TCR beta repertoire signatures to distinguish Graves' ophthalmopathy from Graves' hyperthyroidism and to predict progression to ophthalmopathy. In total, approximately 140 blood samples were TCR-sequenced: 43 ophthalmopathy, around 75 hyperthyroidism and approximately 17 hyperthyroidism-to-ophthalmopathy patients. A discovery set of 95 to 100 patients (43 ophthalmopathy, some 58 stable hyperthyroidism) was enrolled to explore V-J signatures distinguishing ophthalmopathy from hyperthyroidism. An independent validation cohort comprised fewer than 20 hyperthyroidism patients and about 16 patients who later progressed from hyperthyroidism to ophthalmopathy. In about six hyperthyroidism patients, the T-cell repertoire of thyroid tissue was compared with the T-cell repertoire of blood. Following sample collection, hyperthyroidism patients were given methimazole at a starting dose of 30 mg daily, and ophthalmopathy patients were given high-dose intravenous methylprednisolone. Findings and caveats that apply to the study as a whole: No statistical method was used to set the sample size in advance, and the investigators knew which group each participant was assigned to. Ophthalmopathy was separated from stable hyperthyroidism by the 13-signature model with around 89% sensitivity and 81% to 84% specificity in cross-validation and with 80%/75% in the test set. In validation, the model predicted ophthalmopathy progression with over 60% sensitivity and 72% to 80% specificity; fewer than 15 predicted patients were CT-confirmed with GO in a median of approximately 6.5 months. Most of the expanded thyroid clonotypes with a frequency above 0.001 were also detected in blood, and it was suggested that the thyroid immune response may be reflected by blood repertoires.

For repertoire sequencing, the TCR beta CDR3 regions were amplified from RNA transcripts. A first-round RT-PCR used HTBI primers with the Qiagen OneStep RT-PCR kit, followed by a second-round multiplex PCR, size selection and purification. Libraries were sequenced on an Illumina HiSeq2000 using paired-end 100 bp reads. As for the original processing: SOAPnuke was used to process the reads, removing any read that contained adapters or uncalled bases, had a mean Phred below 15, or lacked an exact match to the constant primer or identifier. COPE v1.2.5 was used to merge high-quality paired reads. Each unique nucleotide sequence was treated as a clonotype, and MiTCR v1.1 was used to align the clonotypes to the IMGT TRB V, D and J references. The analysis was limited to V-J combinations with a frequency above 0.0001, which together covered around 99% of the repertoires. For each V-J combination, a TCR clonal expansion and chaos score was defined as the ratio of F50 clonal expansion to chaos observed in the TCRdist matrix. Welch's t-statistics and random forest were used to reduce the features to 10 to 15 V-J combinations, which were then used as input to a naive Bayes classifier. The Morisita-Horn index was used to measure how similar the thyroid and blood repertoires were. TCRdb reanalyzed the raw reads on its own, using fastp at Q25 for trimming and MiXCR for clone calling, and kept in-frame beta chains. Each entry merges the rows of one CDR3 protein and shows their most common DNA and genes. TCRdb's processing, not the authors', yielded these V and J calls. The sample table shows around 1,000,000 distinct CDR3 sequences, and less than 45% are seen once. Jointly, the top ten make up approximately 12% of the sample.

The CDR3 measures 13 amino acids from cysteine to phenylalanine. Of all the DNA, just the CDR3 is kept, 39 bases in frame from base 1. The CDR1 and CDR2 encoded by the germline V gene (reference sequence) are LNHDA and SQIVND. The material sequenced was peripheral blood or thyroid tissue (not recorded which). The sequence joins TRBV19 to TRBJ2-2, with the D call perhaps TRBD1 or TRBD2, as 5 bases match in each case. This clonotype originated in an adult man with Graves' hyperthyroidism. The CDR3 protein sequence reads: CASTPSGFGELLF. The DNA is TGTGCCAGTACCCCTTCAGGGTTCGGGGAGCTGCTTTTT.